This T cell receptor (beta chain) was sequenced during a study of breast tumors, draining lymph nodes, adjacent tissues. Regarding the study as a whole: Findings are consistent with lymph node origin and intratumoral expansion of most tumor T cells. Tumors had less TCR diversity than lymph nodes, more than nontumor tissue. The lymph node origin of tumor T cells was framed as consistent with a hypothesis, not demonstrated. Luminal-like breast cancer showed significantly greater tumor-nontumor repertoire similarity than basal-like breast cancer did.

TCRdb reanalysed the multiplex PCR reads using MiXCR and keeps one entry per CDR3 protein. The sample shows about 21,000 distinct CDR3 sequences, approximately 40% of them seen only once. Germline values: CDR1 MNHEY, CDR2 SVGAGI. With V trimmed by 5 bases and J by 0 bases, 7 bases remained unmatched. This CDR3 has 16 residues. This clonotype has just one count. Its target is not known. Sequenced sample: breast tumor tissue. The receptor was isolated from a female donor with breast cancer. Some clones in this sample may be carry-over from other donors' samples. The chain links TRBV6-5 to TRBJ1-2; 9 bases are a match to TRBD1. This CDR3 reads CASSRTGGASNYGYTF. The CDR3 bases are TGTGCCAGCAGTCGAACAGGGGGCGCGTCTAACTATGGCTACACCTTC.